This TCR beta chain emerged from a study of blood T cell repertoires in COVID-19. Original analysis: Estimation of nucleated cell counts relied on the amplification of reference gene primers. The table came from immunoSEQ multiplex PCR; TCRdb's copy has only in-frame clones and leaves some out. The V and J calls and clone size are taken from that table; D and trimming were inferred from the DNA. The repertoire has 150,000 to 200,000 clones, 80% to 90% of them found once; the top ten carry around 1.4%. The CDR3 has 15 amino acids. V was shortened by 4 bases and J by 4 bases, with 17 bases between the two germline ends. Per the germline V gene, CDR1 is SGDLS and CDR2 is YYNGEE.

The specimen sequenced was peripheral blood. V usage is TRBV9 and J usage is TRBJ1-1; unclear D gene. The source of this sequence is a woman in her 50s with acute or convalescent COVID-19. This chain's CDR3 is CASSLLGGRTTEAFF. The DNA for the CDR3 is TGTGCCAGCAGCCTCCTCGGAGGGAGGACCACTGAAGCTTTCTTT.